This T cell receptor (beta chain) was found in a study of T cell responses to AZD1222 COVID-19 vaccine (dated by TCRdb to 2020 to 2022). As for the study more broadly: A total of 233 trial participants underwent TCR sequencing, of whom about 210 had received two doses of AZD1222 and some 26 had received two doses of the MenACWY control vaccine. Trial participants were enrolled by age into subgroups of 18-55, 56-69 and 70-plus years, and around 150, 28 and 57 TCR-sequenced participants, respectively, were included in these subgroups. What the authors observed across the whole study: Participants were mostly white British and included more females than males, and it was suggested by the authors that clonal diversity may have been underestimated. Conclusions about previously exposed vaccinees are limited, since just a handful of AZD1222 recipients were seropositive for SARS-CoV-2 at baseline. No day 14 peak-response samples were available, so repertoires were characterized only after the peak T cell response. The whole spike protein was spanned by vaccine-associated CD4 TCRs, and dominant responses were seen in regions 160-218 and 743-854. In the small 56-69-year group, the increase in depth fell short of significance, most likely because of low power. Spike-specific TCR breadth and depth rose significantly after two AZD1222 doses compared with day 0 and with MenACWY recipients. Reportedly, almost half of the unique spike-specific TCRs recognized epitopes lying outside the regions that are mutated in the B.1.351 and B.1.1.7 variants.

The CDR3 regions of human TCRbeta chains were analyzed by immunosequencing. In the source study's methods: Repertoire TCRs were matched against a reference library of SARS-CoV-2-specific TCRs generated with the MIRA antigen-specificity platform. Breadth meant the fraction of unique TCRs that were SARS-CoV-2-associated, whereas depth meant the fraction of total T cells that were SARS-CoV-2-associated. Using the MIRA data, each spike-specific TCR was assigned both to the spike region to which the TCR was reactive and to a CD4 or CD8 class. Log10-transformed breadth and depth values were compared by one-way ANOVA with Sidak's multiple comparisons tests. Entries here come from immuneACCESS through TCRdb and include only in-frame sequences with V and J called. Some clones fail to appear in such tables; in the studies checked, an unresolved V gene covers under half of the shortfall, and the cause of the remainder is unknown. V, J and clone size reflect that table, while D and trimming were determined from the DNA. In all, the sample holds 110,000 to 150,000 clones, and approximately 91% of those were seen once. Just under 2% of the sample rests with the top ten.

The CDR3 has 16 amino acids, counting the end cysteine and phenylalanine. The CDR3 DNA has 48 bases and is translated from base 1. From the germline V gene, CDR1 is SGDLS and CDR2 is YYNGEE. The V and J ends are trimmed by 1 base and 1 base, leaving 14 bases between them. To note about this clone: This receptor's antigen is unknown. Base qualities were left out, and no much larger clone turns up one base away.

The time point tag for this specimen amounts to: about 28 days (+/-7) after the second vaccine dose. AZD1222 recipients with second doses at about 4 weeks or about 12 weeks were pooled, because spike-specific TCR depth and breadth did not differ between schedules. Vaccinee samples came from UK trials COV001 and COV002, including a single-blind randomized controlled phase 2/3 trial of AZD1222 (ChAdOx1 nCoV-19) in healthy adults. For TCRbeta chain sequencing, PBMC samples were collected from trial participants at day 0 and at day 28 after the second dose. The chain couples TRBV9 to TRBJ1-1, and perhaps TRBD1 as D gene, on 5 matching bases. The receptor was derived from an adult who received the AZD1222 COVID-19 vaccine. Sequenced material: peripheral blood, taken 28 days after the second AZD1222 dose. The DNA is TGTGCCAGCAGCGTATACCCGACAGCAGAGAACACTGAAGCTTTCTTT. It is translated as CASSVYPTAENTEAFF.